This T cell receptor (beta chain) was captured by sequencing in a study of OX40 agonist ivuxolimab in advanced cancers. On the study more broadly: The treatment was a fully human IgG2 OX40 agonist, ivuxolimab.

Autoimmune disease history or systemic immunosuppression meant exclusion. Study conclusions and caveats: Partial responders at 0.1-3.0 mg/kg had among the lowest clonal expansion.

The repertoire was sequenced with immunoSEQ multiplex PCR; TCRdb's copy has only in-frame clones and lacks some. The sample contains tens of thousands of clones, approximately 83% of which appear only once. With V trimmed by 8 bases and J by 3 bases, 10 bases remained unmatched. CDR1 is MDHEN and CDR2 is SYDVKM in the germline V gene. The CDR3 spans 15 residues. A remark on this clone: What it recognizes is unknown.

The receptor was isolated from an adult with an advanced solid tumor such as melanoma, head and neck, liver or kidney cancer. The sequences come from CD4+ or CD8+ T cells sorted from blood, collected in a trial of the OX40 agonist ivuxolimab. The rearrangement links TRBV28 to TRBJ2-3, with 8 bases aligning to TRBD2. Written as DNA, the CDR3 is TGTGCCAGCTCAGAGCGGGAGAGCGGAACAGATACGCAGTATTTT. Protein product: CASSERESGTDTQYF.